The subject of this entry is one T cell receptor beta chain. Its target antigen remains unknown. Base qualities are not at hand, and no much larger clone is one base apart. The immunoSEQ Assay, a bias-controlled multiplex PCR, was used to amplify TCRbeta CDR3 regions from genomic DNA. As for how the authors treated the data: The number of nucleated cells in each sample was estimated by amplification of reference gene primers within the assay. To quantify the absolute abundance of each unique TCRbeta CDR3 rearrangement, sequence reads were collapsed and filtered. For each sample, productive Simpson clonality was calculated by taking the square root of Simpson's diversity index across productive rearrangements. What TCRdb holds here is the immuneACCESS table cut down to in-frame rearrangements. Part of the clones is not present; checked against another copy, under half of the missing clones reflect an unresolved V gene, and the others are unexplained. D and trimming were read from the DNA, whereas the V and J calls and clone size are those reported in that table. Here the sample has fewer than 15,000 clones; 86% occur a single time. Jointly, the top ten make up about 51% of the sample.

This record comes from a study of blood T cell repertoires in COVID-19 (dated by TCRdb to 2020 to 2022). Regarding the study in general: The collaborator samples originated in the United States, Italy and Spain and spanned the acute and convalescent phases of COVID-19. Where HLA class I and class II types were available, the types were taken from metadata supplied by the sample provider, not from assay-based typing. The repertoires were released in a freely available public database meant as a resource for research on the immune response to SARS-CoV-2. The samples were drawn from two sources: the first 160 participants of the ongoing ImmuneRACE study, and 1,000 to 1,500 subjects contributed by 6 global collaborators. Sample metadata almost always included a de-identified subject ID, COVID-19 status, age in years and sex. The material from the prospective study consisted of cDNA or gDNA derived from T cells, B-cell-depleted T cells, or PBMCs. Deeply sampled blood TCRbeta repertoires from subjects exposed to, actively infected with, or recovered from COVID-19 were included in the dataset. What the research found in general, with its limitations: Clinical and demographic metadata were provided uncurated, with the amount varying by source and participant.

Whole blood was collected in K2EDTA tubes by collaborating institutions according to the institutions' own protocols. For TCRbeta analysis, collaborators shipped samples as frozen whole blood, isolated PBMCs, or DNA extracted from either of those sample types. There are 15 amino acids in the CDR3, from cysteine to phenylalanine inclusive. The read is trimmed to its CDR3 DNA, 45 bases read in frame from base 1. Reading the germline V gene gives CDR1 MGHRA and CDR2 YSYEKL. V and J are trimmed by 2 bases and 3 bases, and the gene matches miss 6 bases of the junction. Here the chain combines TRBV4-1 and TRBJ2-5, and TRBD2 aligns with 7 junction nucleotides. The sample was peripheral blood. The clonotype originates from a man older than 75 with acute or convalescent COVID-19. The nucleotide sequence reads as follows: TGCGCCAGCAGCCAAACCGGGACTACTAAAGAGACCCAGTACTTC. Its product reads: CASSQTGTTKETQYF.